Below are 8 T cell receptor beta chains sequenced from a single sample in a study of cytomegalovirus exposure and HLA in healthy donors. It was with 60 Vbeta and 13 Jbeta primers that the PCR ran. This table comes from immunoSEQ multiplex PCR, and its TCRdb copy is limited to in-frame clones, with some not included. The table has about 130,000 clones, 66% seen once. Sequences were obtained from PBMCs. These receptors were obtained from a human donor in good health.

This clone was detected once. The chain couples TRBV10-1 to TRBJ1-2; the match to TRBD1 covers 11 bases. Germline V gene lookup returns CDR1 WNHNN and CDR2 SYGVQD (reference sequence). CDR3 length equals 16 residues. J gave up 2 bases and V 4 bases, and 6 bases lay outside the gene matches. The CDR3 DNA follows: TGCGCCAGCAGTGCCGGACAGGGGGCAGGAAACTATGGCTACACCTTC. Translating gives CASSAGQGAGNYGYTF.

This chain joins TRBV7-8 and TRBJ2-1, with 10 bases lining up with TRBD2. This CDR3 contains 14 residues. Germline CDR1 reads SGHVS; CDR2 reads FQNEAQ. Unmatched junction bases numbered 2, after V lost 4 bases and J lost 5 bases. The CDR3 nucleotides read TGTGCCAGCAGCTCTGGGACTAGCGACAATGAGCAGTTCTTC. Translated: CASSSGTSDNEQFF.

The table lists this clone with a count of one. The genes are TRBV9 and TRBJ2-2; D is perhaps TRBD1 (6 bases). The CDR3 is made up of 15 amino acids. CDR1 and CDR2 from the germline V gene are SGDLS and YYNGEE. Trimming shortened V by 0 bases and J by 0 bases, and 6 bases separated the two germline ends. Here the CDR3 DNA reads TGTGCCAGCAGCGTAGACAGGGCGAACACCGGGGAGCTGTTTTTT. Translated: CASSVDRANTGELFF.

This clone came up once. This sequence joins TRBV9 and TRBJ2-7; maybe TRBD2 (6 bases). Trimming took 5 bases from V and 2 from J, leaving 11 bases between them. CDR1 is SGDLS and CDR2 is YYNGEE in the germline V gene. The CDR3 has 13 amino acids. The CDR3 bases are TGTGCCAGCAGTCGGGGGAATACCTACGAGCAGTACTTC. Translated, it gives CASSRGNTYEQYF.

J is TRBJ2-7 and V is TRBV28, with D tentatively TRBD1 (6 bases). Trimming pared 6 bases from V and 2 bases from J, leaving 14 bases between. The germline V gene has CDR1 MDHEN and CDR2 SYDVKM. The CDR3 has 14 residues. Here the CDR3 DNA reads TGTGCCAGCAGAAGAAACAGGGACACCTACGAGCAGTACTTC. Its protein is CASRRNRDTYEQYF.

J is TRBJ2-7 and V is TRBV19, with a possible D match to TRBD1 (5 bases). CDR3 size: 15 residues. Between the trimmed V and J ends, which lost 3 bases and 1 base, there was a span of 13 bases. The germline V gene has CDR1 LNHDA and CDR2 SQIVND (reference sequence). The CDR3 is CASSIQGLGSYEQYF. The CDR3 bases are TGTGCCAGTAGTATTCAGGGATTAGGGTCCTACGAGCAGTACTTC.

The chain joins TRBV28 to TRBJ2-2, with D unclear. CDR1 MDHEN and CDR2 SYDVKM come from the germline V gene. This CDR3 is built from 13 residues. With 2 bases removed from V and 8 bases from J, the gap between germline ends came to 9 bases. Here the CDR3 DNA reads TGTGCCAGCAGTTTAAACTTTGTGGGGGAGCTGTTTTTT. It yields the protein CASSLNFVGELFF.

The V gene is TRBV28, the J gene TRBJ2-1; 10 bases align to TRBD2. The V gene end was trimmed by 5 bases and the J gene end by 4 bases; junction bases not matched to a gene: 5. This CDR3 comprises 15 residues. Germline V gene data show CDR1 as MDHEN and CDR2 as SYDVKM. Here the CDR3 DNA reads TGTGCCAGCAGTAAGAGCGGGAGGGCGTACAATGAGCAGTTCTTC. This gives the protein CASSKSGRAYNEQFF.